This T cell receptor (beta chain) was retrieved from a study of blood T cell repertoires in COVID-19. Study-level information: T cells, B-cell-depleted T cells, or PBMCs provided the cDNA or gDNA that served as material.

This clone was observed once. Trimming shortened V by 3 bases and J by 1 base, and 10 bases separated the two germline ends. The CDR3 loop spans 15 amino acids. The V gene's germline CDR1 is LNHDA and CDR2 SQIVND (reference sequence). Method: immunoSEQ multiplex PCR; TCRdb's copy keeps in-frame clones and lacks some. The table lists 120,000 or so clones, 70% to 90% of them singletons. This clonotype was obtained from a woman aged 55-69 years with acute or convalescent COVID-19. This chain connects TRBV19 to TRBJ2-1, with D maybe TRBD2 (5 bases). What was sequenced was peripheral blood. The CDR3 here is CASSIMSGSYNEQFF. For the CDR3, the DNA is TGTGCCAGTAGTATTATGAGCGGATCCTACAATGAGCAGTTCTTC.